The T cell receptor beta chain described here comes from a study of radiation and T cells in renal cell carcinoma. Study as a whole: Nephrectomy followed 15 Gy stereotactic body radiation by 4 weeks. Overall study results and limits: Without pretreatment biopsies, baseline tumor clonotype presence was undetermined. From baseline, blood top tumor clonotypes peaked at 2 weeks post-radiation.

On this clone itself: Its antigen is as yet unknown.

This CDR3 has 12 amino acids. Germline values: CDR1 MNHEY, CDR2 SVGAGI. With 8 bases removed from V and 4 bases from J, the gap between germline ends came to 9 bases. Clones were sequenced by immunoSEQ multiplex PCR, and TCRdb holds only the in-frame ones, with some missing. The sample has 150,000 or so clones, around 90% seen once. The time point is: baseline pretreatment blood. The treatment was: 15 Gy SBRT to primary tumor, nephrectomy 4 weeks later. After SBRT, blood was collected at 2 and 4 weeks, plus baseline. Sequenced here: blood, sampled from a patient whose treatment included radiotherapy and nephrectomy. The receptor was derived from a woman in her 70s with renal cell carcinoma. The genes are TRBV6-5 and TRBJ1-3; no clear D. The CDR3 nucleotides read TGTGCCAGCGGACTTACCGGAAACACCATATATTTT. Translating it yields CASGLTGNTIYF.